A selection of T cell receptor beta chains follows, all from one sample in a study of blood T cell repertoires in COVID-19. Sequencing was performed with immunoSEQ multiplex PCR; in TCRdb, only in-frame clones are kept and a portion is missing. Of under 55,000 clones in the sample, around 86% were seen once. The specimen was peripheral blood. Receptor source: a human donor in a cohort sampled during active COVID-19. Each CDR3 is given with its conserved first and last residue. The D gene is left open where the match is weak. Some rows have no size entry. The others give once, few or many, or a class for an expanded clone.

>TRBJ1-2|TRBD1|TRBV28|.
TGTGCCAGCAGGTCGGGACAGGAGTATGGCTACACCTTC
CASRSGQEYGYTF
>TRBJ2-7|.|TRBV6-5|.
TGTGCCAGCAGTTACTCCCGTTCCTACGAGCAGTACTTC
CASSYSRSYEQYF
>TRBJ2-7|TRBD1|TRBV29-1|.
TGCAGCGTGGGGACAGAAGGGGTCTACGAGCAGTACTTC
CSVGTEGVYEQYF
>TRBJ1-5|TRBD1|TRBV2|.
TGTGCCAGCAGTCCGCAGGGGGAGTGGAGTCAGCCCCAGCATTTT
CASSPQGEWSQPQHF
>TRBJ1-1|.|TRBV5-1|.
TGCGCCAGCAGCTTGGGGCCGGGAAGGGTGAACACTGAAGCTTTCTTT
CASSLGPGRVNTEAFF
>TRBJ2-5|.|TRBV15|.
TGTGCCACCAGCATGGGCAGGAGCCCCGGAGGGGCCCAGTACTTC
CATSMGRSPGGAQYF
>TRBJ2-1|.|TRBV7-6|.
TGTGCCAGCAGCTTAACAGCGCCGGGGAATGAGCAGTTCTTC
CASSLTAPGNEQFF
>TRBJ2-1|TRBD2|TRBV28|.
TGTGCCAGCAGGAGGACTAGCGGGTCCTACAATGAGCAGTTCTTC
CASRRTSGSYNEQFF
>TRBJ1-2|TRBD1|TRBV6-5|.
TGTGCCAGCAGTAAGCCCGGGACAGGGGGCCTCACCTTC
CASSKPGTGGLTF
>TRBJ2-2|TRBD2|TRBV19|.
TGTGCCAGTAGTATAGAGGGGACTAGCGCCGGGGAGCTGTTTTTT
CASSIEGTSAGELFF
>TRBJ1-2|.|TRBV3-1/TRBV3-2|.
TGTGCCAGCAGCCAAGCGGCAGGGGCCGGCTACACCTTC
CASSQAAGAGYTF
>TRBJ1-1|.|TRBV12-5|once
TGTGCTAGTGGTTCCGGGGATTACTCTTCTGAAGCTTTCTTT
CASGSGDYSSEAFF
>TRBJ2-3|.|TRBV2|.
TGTGCCAGCAGGGACAGATCCCGAGTGGATACGCAGTATTTT
CASRDRSRVDTQYF
>TRBJ2-3|TRBD2|TRBV7-2|.
TGTGTCGCGCAGCGGGAAGGCACAGATACGCAGTATTTT
CVAQREGTDTQYF
>TRBJ1-2|.|TRBV27|.
TGTGCCAGCAGCACCTTTGGACAGTTAGCTAACTATGGCTACACCTTC
CASSTFGQLANYGYTF
>TRBJ1-2|.|TRBV2|.
TGTGCCAGCAGTACCCGGGGGGACGGTAACTATGGCTACACCTTC
CASSTRGDGNYGYTF
>TRBJ2-3|.|TRBV19|.
TGTGCCAGTAGTATAGGTATGGCACCACCGATGGCAGATACGCAGTATTTT
CASSIGMAPPMADTQYF
>TRBJ2-1|.|TRBV5-1|.
TGCGCCAGCAGCTTGGGGCCCAACAATGAGCAGTTCTTC
CASSLGPNNEQFF
>TRBJ1-4|TRBD1|TRBV30|once
TGTGCCTGGAGTGGGGACAGGGGTTATGAAAAACTGTTTTTT
CAWSGDRGYEKLFF
>TRBJ2-1|TRBD2|TRBV5-4|.
TGTGCCAGCAGCCCTGGAACTTTGCGGGGGGGCTTGTTCTTC
CASSPGTLRGGLFF
>TRBJ2-7|TRBD1|TRBV11-2|.
TGTGCCAGCAGCCCCAGGGGGTGGGGCGAGCAGTACTTC
CASSPRGWGEQYF
>TRBJ2-7|.|TRBV6-5|.
TGTGCCAGCAGCCCAGGGTGGACAGTAGAGGTCGAGCAGTACTTC
CASSPGWTVEVEQYF
>TRBJ2-7|.|TRBV27|.
TGTGCCAGCAGCCCCCCGGGTTCGCGCCGCTACGAGCAGTACTTC
CASSPPGSRRYEQYF
>TRBJ2-3|TRBD1|TRBV18|.
TGTGCCAGCTCACCACCTCTACGACAGGGGGGAAGCACAGATACGCAGTATTTT
CASSPPLRQGGSTDTQYF
>TRBJ1-2|.|TRBV6-1|.
TGTGCCAGCAGTGGGGGATTGCGGCAGGGGATGAACTATGGCTACACCTTC
CASSGGLRQGMNYGYTF
>TRBJ1-2|.|TRBV19|.
TGTGCCAGTAGCCCCGGGACATCAAAACGGGCGGATGGCTACACCTTC
CASSPGTSKRADGYTF
>TRBJ2-2|TRBD1|TRBV9|.
TGTGCCAGCAGCTTCACAGGGGGGAACACCGGGGAGCTGTTTTTT
CASSFTGGNTGELFF
>TRBJ2-5|TRBD2|TRBV7-3|.
TGTGCCAGCAGCTTAGGATTTGCGGGGGTCCGAGAGACCCAGTACTTC
CASSLGFAGVRETQYF